The T cell receptor (beta chain) described here comes from a study of human T cells and chemical hapten exposure. General observations from the study: The number of TCRs above 1 in 1000 frequency did not change after DPC sensitization.

TCRdb reprocessed the 5' RACE reads with MiXCR, giving one entry per CDR3 protein. The sample carries roughly 110,000 distinct CDR3 sequences, 19% recorded once. This CDR3 region has 16 residues. The V gene's germline CDR1 is MNHNY and CDR2 SVGAGI (reference sequence). Trimming left V 8 bases short and J 10 bases short, with 28 bases between. Of note for this clonotype: The antigen is unknown.

Unfractionated whole blood served as the source for total RNA extraction. The V gene is TRBV6-6, the J gene TRBJ2-3; TRBD2 is a possible D gene (5 bases). The source is a human donor in good health. This CDR3 is CASGASLRGDRRSQYF. The CDR3 DNA is TGTGCCAGCGGAGCCTCTCTACGAGGAGATAGGAGGTCGCAGTATTTT.